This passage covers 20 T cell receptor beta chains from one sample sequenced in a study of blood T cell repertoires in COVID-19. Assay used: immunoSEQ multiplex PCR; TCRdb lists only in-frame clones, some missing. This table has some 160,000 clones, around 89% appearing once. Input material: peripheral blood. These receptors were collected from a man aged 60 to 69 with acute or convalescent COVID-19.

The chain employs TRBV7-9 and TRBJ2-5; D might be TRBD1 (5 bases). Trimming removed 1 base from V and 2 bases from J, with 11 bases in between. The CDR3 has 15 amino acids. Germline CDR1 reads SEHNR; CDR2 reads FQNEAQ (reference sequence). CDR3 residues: CASSLGGTDQETQYF. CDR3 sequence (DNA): TGTGCCAGCAGCTTAGGGGGCACAGATCAAGAGACCCAGTACTTC.

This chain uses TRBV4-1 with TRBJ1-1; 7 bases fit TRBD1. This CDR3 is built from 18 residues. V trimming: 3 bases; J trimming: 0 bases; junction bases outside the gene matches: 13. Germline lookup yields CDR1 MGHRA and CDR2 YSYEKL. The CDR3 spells CASSQDRQGIRMNTEAFF. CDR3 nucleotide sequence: TGCGCCAGCAGCCAGGATAGACAGGGTATTCGGATGAACACTGAAGCTTTCTTT.

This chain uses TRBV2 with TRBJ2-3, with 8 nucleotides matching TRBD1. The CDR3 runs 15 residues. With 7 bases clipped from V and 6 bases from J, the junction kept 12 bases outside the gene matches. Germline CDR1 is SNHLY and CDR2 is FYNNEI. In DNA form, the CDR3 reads TGTGCCAGCATTGTCGGACAGGGAGCGGCGGATACGCAGTATTTT. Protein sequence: CASIVGQGAADTQYF.

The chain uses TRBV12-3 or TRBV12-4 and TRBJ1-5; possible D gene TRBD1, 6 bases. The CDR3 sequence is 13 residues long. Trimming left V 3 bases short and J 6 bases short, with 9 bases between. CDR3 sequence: CASSFSGAQPQHF. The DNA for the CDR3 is TGTGCCAGCAGTTTTTCAGGGGCTCAGCCCCAGCATTTT.

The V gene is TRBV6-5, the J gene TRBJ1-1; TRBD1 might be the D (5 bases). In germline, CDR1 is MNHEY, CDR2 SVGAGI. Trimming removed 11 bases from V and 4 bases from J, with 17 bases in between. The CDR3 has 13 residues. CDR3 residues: CALQWGESTEAFF. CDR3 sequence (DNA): TGTGCCCTTCAGTGGGGGGAGAGCACTGAAGCTTTCTTT.

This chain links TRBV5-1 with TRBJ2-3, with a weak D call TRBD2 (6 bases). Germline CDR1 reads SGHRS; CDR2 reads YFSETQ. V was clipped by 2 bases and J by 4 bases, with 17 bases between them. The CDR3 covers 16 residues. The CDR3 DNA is TGCGCCAGCAGCTTTGGGTTGTCTAGCGCTCCAGATACGCAGTATTTT. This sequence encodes CASSFGLSSAPDTQYF.

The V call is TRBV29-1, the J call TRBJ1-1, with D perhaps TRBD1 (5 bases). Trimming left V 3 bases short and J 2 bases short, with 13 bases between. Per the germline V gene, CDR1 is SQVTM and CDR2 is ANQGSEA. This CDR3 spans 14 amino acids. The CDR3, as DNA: TGCAGCGTTGATCCAGGGCTCGTAAACACTGAAGCTTTCTTT. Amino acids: CSVDPGLVNTEAFF. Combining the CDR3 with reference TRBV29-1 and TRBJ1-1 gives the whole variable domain SAVISQKPSRDICQRGTSLTIQCQVDSQVTMMFWYRQQPGQSLTLIATANQGSEATYESGFVIDKFPISRPNLTFSTLTVSNMSPEDSSIYLCSVDPGLVNTEAFFGQGTRLTVV.

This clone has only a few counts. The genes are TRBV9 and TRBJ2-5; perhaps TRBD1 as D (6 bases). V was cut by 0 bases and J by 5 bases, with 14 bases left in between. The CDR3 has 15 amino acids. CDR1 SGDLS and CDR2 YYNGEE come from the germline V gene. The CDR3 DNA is TGTGCCAGCAGCGTAGCGGCGGTAAGGGGGGAGACCCAGTACTTC. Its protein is CASSVAAVRGETQYF.

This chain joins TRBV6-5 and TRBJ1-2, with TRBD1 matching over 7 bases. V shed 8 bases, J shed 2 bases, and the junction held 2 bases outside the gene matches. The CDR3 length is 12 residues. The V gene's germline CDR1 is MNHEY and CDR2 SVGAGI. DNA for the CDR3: TGTGCCAGCCAGGGGGACAACTATGGCTACACCTTC. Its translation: CASQGDNYGYTF.

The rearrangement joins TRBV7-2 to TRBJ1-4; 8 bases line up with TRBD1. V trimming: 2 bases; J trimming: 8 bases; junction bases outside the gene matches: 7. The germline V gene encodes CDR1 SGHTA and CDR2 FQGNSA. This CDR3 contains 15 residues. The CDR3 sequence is CASSLLAGGFEKLFF. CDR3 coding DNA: TGTGCCAGCAGCTTACTGGCAGGGGGCTTCGAAAAACTGTTTTTT.

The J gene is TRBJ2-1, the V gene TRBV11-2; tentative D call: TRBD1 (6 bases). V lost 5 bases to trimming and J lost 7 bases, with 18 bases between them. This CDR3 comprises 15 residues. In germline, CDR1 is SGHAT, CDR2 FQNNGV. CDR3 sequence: CASSLNQGIQNEQFF. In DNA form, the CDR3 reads TGTGCCAGCAGCCTTAATCAGGGGATCCAGAATGAGCAGTTCTTC.

This CDR3 is CAWSYRAGEQYF. The CDR3 nucleotides read TGTGCCTGGAGCTACAGGGCCGGGGAGCAGTACTTC. The V gene is TRBV30, the J gene TRBJ2-7; perhaps TRBD1 as D (6 bases). The CDR3 has 12 amino acids. Germline CDR1 reads GTSNPN; CDR2 reads SVGIG (reference sequence). Trimming pared 3 bases from V and 7 bases from J, leaving 13 bases between.

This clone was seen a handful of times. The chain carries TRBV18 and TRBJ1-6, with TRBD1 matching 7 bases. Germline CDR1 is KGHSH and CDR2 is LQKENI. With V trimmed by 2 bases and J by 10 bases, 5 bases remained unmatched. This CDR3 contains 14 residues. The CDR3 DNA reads TGTGCCAGCTCACCAGAGACAGGGAGGTCACCCCTCCACTTT. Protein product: CASSPETGRSPLHF.

The CDR3 loop reads CASSLLGTNTEAFF. The CDR3 DNA follows: TGCGCCAGCAGCTTGTTGGGCACGAACACTGAAGCTTTCTTT. The rearrangement joins TRBV5-1 to TRBJ1-1; D is ambiguous. Germline CDR1 and CDR2: SGHRS and YFSETQ. This CDR3 is built from 14 residues. V lost 1 base and J 1 base, leaving 8 bases between the germline ends. The entire variable domain, with the rest obtained from reference TRBV5-1 and TRBJ1-1, is as follows: KAGVTQTPRYLIKTRGQQVTLSCSPISGHRSVSWYQQTPGQGLQFLFEYFSETQRNKGNFPGRFSGRQFSNSRSEMNVSTLELGDSALYLCASSLLGTNTEAFFGQGTRLTVV.

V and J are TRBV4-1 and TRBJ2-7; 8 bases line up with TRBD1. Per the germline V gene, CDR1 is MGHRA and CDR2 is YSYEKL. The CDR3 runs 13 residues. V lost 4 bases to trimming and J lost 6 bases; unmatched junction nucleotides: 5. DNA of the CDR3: TGCGCCAGCAGCCCCCAGGGGGCGCGCGAGCAGTACTTC. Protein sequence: CASSPQGAREQYF.

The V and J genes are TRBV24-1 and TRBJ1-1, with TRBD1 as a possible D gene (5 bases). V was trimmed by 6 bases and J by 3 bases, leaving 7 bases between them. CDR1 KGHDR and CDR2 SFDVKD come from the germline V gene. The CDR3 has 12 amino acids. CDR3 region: CATSKGHTEAFF. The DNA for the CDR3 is TGTGCCACCAGTAAGGGGCACACTGAAGCTTTCTTT.

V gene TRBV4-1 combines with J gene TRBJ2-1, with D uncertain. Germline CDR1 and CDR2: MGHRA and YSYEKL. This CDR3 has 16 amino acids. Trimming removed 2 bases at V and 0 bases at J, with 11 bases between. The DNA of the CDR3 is TGCGCCAGCAGCCAAACCGAAGCCGGCTCCTACAATGAGCAGTTCTTC. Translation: CASSQTEAGSYNEQFF.

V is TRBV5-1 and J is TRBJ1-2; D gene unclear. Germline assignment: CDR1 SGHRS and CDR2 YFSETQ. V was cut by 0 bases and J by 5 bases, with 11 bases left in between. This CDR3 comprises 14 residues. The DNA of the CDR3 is TGCGCCAGCAGCTTGGACGGAGGACCGTATGGCTACACCTTC. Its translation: CASSLDGGPYGYTF. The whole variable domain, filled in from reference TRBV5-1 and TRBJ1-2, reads KAGVTQTPRYLIKTRGQQVTLSCSPISGHRSVSWYQQTPGQGLQFLFEYFSETQRNKGNFPGRFSGRQFSNSRSEMNVSTLELGDSALYLCASSLDGGPYGYTFGSGTRLTVV.

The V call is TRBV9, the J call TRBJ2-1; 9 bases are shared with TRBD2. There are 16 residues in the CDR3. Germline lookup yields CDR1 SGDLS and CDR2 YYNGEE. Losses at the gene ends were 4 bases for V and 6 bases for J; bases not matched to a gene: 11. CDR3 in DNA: TGTGCCAGCAGCCCCTGGGGTTCTAGCGGGGTCAATGAGCAGTTCTTC. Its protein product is CASSPWGSSGVNEQFF.

CDR3 DNA sequence: TGTGCCACCGGGGTTGGGGAGACCCAGTACTTC. Its translation is CATGVGETQYF. This chain uses TRBV19 with TRBJ2-5; weak D call: TRBD2 (5 bases). Germline assignment: CDR1 LNHDA and CDR2 SQIVND (reference sequence). Trimming removed 10 bases at V and 5 bases at J, with 11 bases between. This CDR3 has 11 amino acids.